These T cell receptor beta chains were read from a single sample in a study of CD8+ T cells in alopecia areata. TCRdb keeps only in-frame clones here, not all; method: immunoSEQ multiplex PCR. The repertoire holds around 140,000 clones, with approximately 86% as singletons. This specimen was CD8+ T cells sorted from blood, taken at week 4, from a patient treated with tofacitinib. Every receptor here comes from a human donor with alopecia areata. Both conserved end residues are trimmed from each CDR3. Some rows mark clone size as missing; the rest say once, few, many or name a class of expanded clone.

clone_size j_call v_call cdr3_aa
- TRBJ2-5 TRBV29-1 IVEGGETQY
- TRBJ2-2 TRBV29-1 SVVHRGTGELF
- TRBJ2-7 TRBV30 AWSMAQAEQY
- TRBJ1-1 TRBV7-8 ASSAWTGRGTEAF
- TRBJ2-3 TRBV15 ATLAGRGSTDTQY
- TRBJ1-2 TRBV5-1 ASVYGYT
- TRBJ1-3 TRBV7-9 ASSPQGGPGNTIY
- TRBJ2-7 TRBV29-1 SVDWTGTYEQY
few TRBJ2-7 TRBV2 AAGTGAYEQY
- TRBJ2-2 TRBV9 ASSVVSSGRANTGELF
- TRBJ2-3 TRBV5-1 ASSSGQGVDTQY
- TRBJ2-3 TRBV7-9 ASSPPLGAGTSTDTQY
few TRBJ1-5 TRBV16 ASSPLGDQPQH
- TRBJ2-7 TRBV9 ASSVGDSYEQY
- TRBJ2-4 TRBV7-9 ASSLVGTEVDIQY
- TRBJ2-7 TRBV19 ASSIRDKTYEQY
- TRBJ1-2 TRBV19 ASSTAGTGYGYT
- TRBJ1-1 TRBV27 ASRVNTEAF
- TRBJ2-1 TRBV10-2 ASSLINEQF
- TRBJ1-2 TRBV27 ASSRGFYGYT
- TRBJ2-2 TRBV6-1 ASSEGVGTTGELF
once TRBJ2-6 TRBV7-6 ASSLKTGGLGANVLT
- TRBJ2-1 TRBV11-1 ASSLAGVHNEQF
- TRBJ2-1 TRBV29-1 SDQRADYNEQF
few TRBJ2-7 TRBV7-8 ASSQYTGGSYEQY
- TRBJ2-2 TRBV9 ASSVTSGGHTGELF
once TRBJ2-4 TRBV29-1 SVEDRDGKNIQY
- TRBJ2-1 TRBV11-1 ASSPEGQGWAMVNEQF
- TRBJ2-3 TRBV7-3 ASSPTTSRRSDTQY
- TRBJ2-7 TRBV6-5 ASGAGSLYEQY
- TRBJ2-7 TRBV6-5 ASSIAGTPFPEY
- TRBJ2-4 TRBV27 ASSLDRRNIQY
- TRBJ1-2 TRBV6-5 ASSYSIPDGTYGYT
- TRBJ1-2 TRBV7-9 ASSPAWTEKYGYT
- TRBJ2-5 TRBV30 AWSFGTGAREQY
- TRBJ2-5 TRBV6-5 ASSLSEYQETQY
once TRBJ2-5 TRBV27 ASSQTGLQETQY
- TRBJ2-5 TRBV5-1 ASSLKGAPQETQY
- TRBJ2-1 TRBV2 RGIYNEQF
few TRBJ2-2 TRBV5-1 ASSLASGELF
once TRBJ2-3 TRBV29-1 SVEGLGSDTQY
- TRBJ2-2 TRBV7-3 ASSSGLSGELF